The following is a TCR beta chain sequence with its context. Here immunoSEQ multiplex PCR was the method, and the copy in TCRdb shows in-frame clones only, minus some. The table records approximately 120,000 clones, about 76% of them present only once. The data derive from a study of blood T cell repertoires in COVID-19. V lost 7 bases and J 0 bases, leaving 10 bases between the germline ends. CDR1 SGHTA and CDR2 FQGNSA come from the germline V gene. CDR3 length: 14 amino acids. The receptor's source is an older man with acute or convalescent COVID-19. What was sequenced was peripheral blood. The genes are TRBV7-2 and TRBJ1-5; maybe TRBD1 (5 bases). The CDR3 reads CASTRGYSNQPQHF. In DNA, the CDR3 is TGTGCCAGCACCCGGGGGTATAGCAATCAGCCCCAGCATTTT. Based on the CDR3 plus reference TRBV7-2 and TRBJ1-5, the full variable domain is GAGVSQSPSNKVTEKGKDVELRCDPISGHTALYWYRQSLGQGLEFLIYFQGNSAPDKSGLPSDRFSAERTGGSVSTLTIQRTQQEDSAVYLCASTRGYSNQPQHFGDGTRLSIL.